A selection of T cell receptor beta chains follows, all from one sample in a study of T-cell memory formation after mild COVID-19. A single record per CDR3 protein comes from TCRdb applying MiXCR to the 5' RACE reads. Of some 490,000 distinct CDR3 sequences listed, around a sixth are singletons. The specimen sequenced was PBMCs or a T cell subset sorted from them (not recorded which). The receptors were gathered from an adult woman who had mild COVID-19 (a few samples of this study predate the infection). Cell type and time point are not known. CDR3s include the opening cysteine and the closing phenylalanine or tryptophan. D genes are given only for firm matches. Clone sizes are given selectively: once, few, many, or a class where the clone is expanded.

V gene	clone size	J gene	D gene	CDR3 DNA	CDR3 protein
TRBV12-3/TRBV12-4	few	TRBJ2-7	TRBD1	TGTGCCTCCTCCCCGGGACAGCCATTTAGAGGGCAGTACTTC	CASSPGQPFRGQYF
TRBV20-1	few	TRBJ1-2	.	TGCAGTGCTACCGATGGGTATGGCTACACCTTC	CSATDGYGYTF
TRBV15	.	TRBJ1-3	.	TGTGCCACCAGCGGGGAAAGCTCTGGAAACACCATATATTTT	CATSGESSGNTIYF
TRBV7-2	.	TRBJ1-5	.	TGTGCCAGCAGCCTCACCGGGACAAACAATCAGCCCCAGCATTTT	CASSLTGTNNQPQHF
TRBV4-3	few	TRBJ2-7	TRBD1	TGCGCCAGCAGCCAGGCTTCACAGGGGACCTACGAGCAGTACTTC	CASSQASQGTYEQYF
TRBV4-3	few	TRBJ1-6	.	TGCGCCAGCAGCCAAGAGGATCGGGCGGGATCACCCCTCCACTTT	CASSQEDRAGSPLHF
TRBV5-1	.	TRBJ1-6	TRBD1	TGCGCCAGCAGCCCTGGGGGGACAGGGTATTCGAATTCACCCCTCCACTTT	CASSPGGTGYSNSPLHF
TRBV27	.	TRBJ1-1	.	TGTGCCAGCCGGGGCGTCGGGACTGAAGCTTTCTTT	CASRGVGTEAFF
TRBV12-3/TRBV12-4	.	TRBJ2-3	.	TGTGCCAGCAGTCCTCGACAGGAGAGGAGCACAGATACGCAGTATTTT	CASSPRQERSTDTQYF
TRBV6-5	.	TRBJ2-7	.	TGTGCCAGCAGTTACGAAAAGGGGAAGACCTACGAGCAGTACTTC	CASSYEKGKTYEQYF
TRBV9	.	TRBJ2-1	.	TGTGCCAGCAGCGTAGTGTGGGGCGAGCAGTTCTTC	CASSVVWGEQFF
TRBV4-2	few	TRBJ2-1	TRBD1	TGTGCCAGCAGCCAAGAGGACAGGGGGGGCAATGAGCAGTTCTTC	CASSQEDRGGNEQFF
TRBV4-3	.	TRBJ1-1	.	TGCGCCAGCAGCCAAGACCGGGTGAGAACGAACACTGAAGCTTTCTTT	CASSQDRVRTNTEAFF
TRBV30	.	TRBJ2-2	.	TGTGCCTGGAAGGGGGGGCTAAACACCGGGGAGCTGTTTTTT	CAWKGGLNTGELFF
TRBV27	few	TRBJ1-1	.	TGTGCCAGCAGTTTTTCCACCTACAGGTCCACTGAAGCTTTCTTT	CASSFSTYRSTEAFF
TRBV4-1	.	TRBJ2-5	TRBD2	TGCGCCAGCAGCCTTTCTCCTAGCGGGAGGGAGACCCAGTACTTC	CASSLSPSGRETQYF
TRBV6-2/TRBV6-3	few	TRBJ2-7	TRBD1	TGTGCCAGCAGTCCGTACAGGGGGCAGGTGCAGTACTTC	CASSPYRGQVQYF
TRBV3-1	.	TRBJ2-5	TRBD1	TGTGCCAGCAGCCGGACAGGCGGATACGGGACCCAGTACTTC	CASSRTGGYGTQYF
TRBV2	.	TRBJ1-2	.	TGTGCCAGCAGCCCCGCGCCATCGCGCGGCTACACCTTC	CASSPAPSRGYTF
TRBV9	.	TRBJ2-3	TRBD2	TGTGCCAGCAGCCCCCGACTAGCGGGAGGGCCGGTCCCAGATACGCAGTATTTT	CASSPRLAGGPVPDTQYF
TRBV3-1	.	TRBJ2-7	.	TGTGCCAGCAGCCAAGAGTCTAGAGACATTTCCTACGAGCAGTACTTC	CASSQESRDISYEQYF
TRBV7-9	few	TRBJ1-2	.	TGTGCCAGCAGCTTAGACCCAGGGAACTATGGCTACACCTTC	CASSLDPGNYGYTF
TRBV6-1	.	TRBJ1-2	.	TGTGCCAGCAGGAGATCCTACGGTATCTATGGCTACACCTTC	CASRRSYGIYGYTF
TRBV6-5	few	TRBJ1-1	.	TGTGCCAGCCGAACTACGGCTACAAACACTGAAGCTTTCTTT	CASRTTATNTEAFF
TRBV20-1	.	TRBJ2-3	TRBD2	TGCAGTGCTAGAACCCCCTTCGGGACTAGCGGGAGGTGGACAGATACGCAGTATTTT	CSARTPFGTSGRWTDTQYF
TRBV7-9	few	TRBJ1-1	.	TGTGCCAGCAGAGAAGGAGTCGAAGCTTTCTTT	CASREGVEAFF
TRBV7-6	.	TRBJ2-2	.	TGTGCCAGCAGCTTTCGACTGGTAGTGTCCCCGAACACCGGGGAGCTGTTTTTT	CASSFRLVVSPNTGELFF